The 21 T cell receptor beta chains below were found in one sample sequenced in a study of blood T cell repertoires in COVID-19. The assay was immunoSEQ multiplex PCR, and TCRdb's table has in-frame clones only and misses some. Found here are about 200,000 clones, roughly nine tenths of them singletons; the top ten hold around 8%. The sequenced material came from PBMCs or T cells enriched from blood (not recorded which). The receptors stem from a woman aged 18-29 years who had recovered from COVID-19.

The CDR3 loop is CAWSVKGGDYEQYF. CDR3 DNA: TGTGCCTGGAGTGTCAAAGGGGGCGACTACGAGCAGTACTTC. The rearrangement links TRBV30 to TRBJ2-7; 7 bases map to TRBD1. After removal of 0 bases from V and 3 bases from J, the junction contained 5 bases not matched to a gene. The CDR3 extends over 14 amino acids. CDR1 is GTSNPN and CDR2 is SVGIG in the germline V gene (reference sequence).

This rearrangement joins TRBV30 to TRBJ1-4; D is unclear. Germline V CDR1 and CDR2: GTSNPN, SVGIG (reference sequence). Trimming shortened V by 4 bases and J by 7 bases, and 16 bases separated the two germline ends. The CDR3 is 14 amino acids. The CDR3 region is CAWTQGGMGEKLFF. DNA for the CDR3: TGTGCCTGGACCCAAGGAGGAATGGGTGAAAAACTGTTTTTT.

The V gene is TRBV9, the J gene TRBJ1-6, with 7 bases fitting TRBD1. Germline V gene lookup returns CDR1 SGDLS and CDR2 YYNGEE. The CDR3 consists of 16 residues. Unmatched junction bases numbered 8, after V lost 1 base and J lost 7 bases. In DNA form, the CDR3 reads TGTGCCAGCAGCGTATCCATAACAGGGGTAAATTCACCCCTCCACTTT. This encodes CASSVSITGVNSPLHF.

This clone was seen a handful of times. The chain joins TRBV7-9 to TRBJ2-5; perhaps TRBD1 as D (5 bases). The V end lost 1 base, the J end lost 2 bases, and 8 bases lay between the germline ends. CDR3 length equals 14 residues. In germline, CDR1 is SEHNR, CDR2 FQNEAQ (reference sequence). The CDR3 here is CASSLVNRQETQYF. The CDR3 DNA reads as TGTGCCAGCAGCTTAGTTAACAGGCAAGAGACCCAGTACTTC.

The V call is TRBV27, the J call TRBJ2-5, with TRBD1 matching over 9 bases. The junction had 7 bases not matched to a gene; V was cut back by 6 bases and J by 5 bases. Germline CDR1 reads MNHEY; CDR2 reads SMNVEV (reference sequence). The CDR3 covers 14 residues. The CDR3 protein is CASRVTGGWETQYF. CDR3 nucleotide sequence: TGTGCCAGCAGGGTGACAGGGGGGTGGGAGACCCAGTACTTC.

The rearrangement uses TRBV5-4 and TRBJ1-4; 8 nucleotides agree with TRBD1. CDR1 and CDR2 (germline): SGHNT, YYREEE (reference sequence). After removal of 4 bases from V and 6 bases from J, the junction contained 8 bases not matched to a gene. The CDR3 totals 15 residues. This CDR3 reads CASSGGQGKDEKLFF. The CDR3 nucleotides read TGTGCCAGCAGCGGAGGACAGGGTAAAGATGAAAAACTGTTTTTT.

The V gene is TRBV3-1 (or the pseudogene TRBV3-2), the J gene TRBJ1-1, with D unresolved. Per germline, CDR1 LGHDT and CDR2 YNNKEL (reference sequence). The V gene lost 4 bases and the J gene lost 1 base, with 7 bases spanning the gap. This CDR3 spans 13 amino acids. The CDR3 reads CASSPGRNTEAFF. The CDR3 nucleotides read TGTGCCAGCAGCCCCGGGAGGAACACTGAAGCTTTCTTT.

The CDR3 loop reads CASSQATRGGKGSPLHF. In nucleotides, the CDR3 is TGTGCCAGCAGCCAAGCGACCAGGGGTGGAAAAGGCTCACCCCTCCACTTT. This sequence joins TRBV4-2 and TRBJ1-6, with D maybe TRBD1 (6 bases). The CDR3 contains 17 residues. V was shortened by 1 base and J by 10 bases, with 20 bases between the two germline ends. Germline loops: CDR1 LGHNA, CDR2 YNFKEQ.

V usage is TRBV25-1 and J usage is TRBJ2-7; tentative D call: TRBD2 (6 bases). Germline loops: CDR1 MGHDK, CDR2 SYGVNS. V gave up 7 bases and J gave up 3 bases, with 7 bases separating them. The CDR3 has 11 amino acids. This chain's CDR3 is CASTGSYEQYF. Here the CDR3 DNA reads TGTGCCAGCACCGGGAGCTACGAGCAGTACTTC.

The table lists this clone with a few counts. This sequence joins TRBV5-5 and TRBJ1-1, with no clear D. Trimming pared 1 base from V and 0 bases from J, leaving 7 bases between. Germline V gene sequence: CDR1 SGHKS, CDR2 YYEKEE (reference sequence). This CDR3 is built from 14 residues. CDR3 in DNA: TGTGCCAGCAGCTTGCCGGGAATGAACACTGAAGCTTTCTTT. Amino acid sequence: CASSLPGMNTEAFF.

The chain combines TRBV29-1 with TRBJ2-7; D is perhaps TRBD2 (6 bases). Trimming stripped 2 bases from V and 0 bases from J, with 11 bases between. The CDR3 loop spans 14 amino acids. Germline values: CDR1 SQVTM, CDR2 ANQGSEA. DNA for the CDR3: TGCAGCGTTGAATCGCGGGGAAGCTCCTACGAGCAGTACTTC. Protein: CSVESRGSSYEQYF.

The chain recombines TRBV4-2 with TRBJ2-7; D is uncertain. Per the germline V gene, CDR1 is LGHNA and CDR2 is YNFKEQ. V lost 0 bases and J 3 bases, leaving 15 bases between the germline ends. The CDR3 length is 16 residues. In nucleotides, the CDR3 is TGTGCCAGCAGCCAAGATGTCGGGTACGTCGACTACGAGCAGTACTTC. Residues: CASSQDVGYVDYEQYF.

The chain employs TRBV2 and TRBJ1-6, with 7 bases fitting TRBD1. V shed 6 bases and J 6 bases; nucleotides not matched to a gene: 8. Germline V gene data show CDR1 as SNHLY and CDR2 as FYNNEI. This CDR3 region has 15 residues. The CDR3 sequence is CASRPMTGSNSPLHF. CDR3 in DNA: TGTGCCAGCAGACCCATGACAGGGAGTAATTCACCCCTCCACTTT. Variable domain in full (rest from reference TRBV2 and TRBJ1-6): EPEVTQTPSHQVTQMGQEVILRCVPISNHLYFYWYRQILGQKVEFLVSFYNNEISEKSEIFDDQFSVERPDGSNFTLKIRSTKLEDSAMYFCASRPMTGSNSPLHFGNGTRLTVT.

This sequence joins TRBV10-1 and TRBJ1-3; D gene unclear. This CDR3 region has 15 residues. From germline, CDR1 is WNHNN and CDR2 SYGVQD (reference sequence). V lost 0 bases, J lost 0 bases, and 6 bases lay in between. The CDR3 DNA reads TGCGCCAGCAGTGAGTCCGTCTACTCTGGAAACACCATATATTTT. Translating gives CASSESVYSGNTIYF.

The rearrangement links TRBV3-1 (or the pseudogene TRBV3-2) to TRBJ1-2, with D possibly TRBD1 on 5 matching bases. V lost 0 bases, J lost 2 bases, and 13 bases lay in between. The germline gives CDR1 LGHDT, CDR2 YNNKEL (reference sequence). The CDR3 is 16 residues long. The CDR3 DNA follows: TGTGCCAGCAGCCAAGATCGGGGGGTCCAAAACTATGGCTACACCTTC. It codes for CASSQDRGVQNYGYTF.

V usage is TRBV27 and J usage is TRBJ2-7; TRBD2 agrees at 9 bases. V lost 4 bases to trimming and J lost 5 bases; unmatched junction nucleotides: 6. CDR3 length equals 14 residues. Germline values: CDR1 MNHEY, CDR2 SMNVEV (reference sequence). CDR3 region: CASSSGGGGHEQYF. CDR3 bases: TGTGCCAGCAGTTCGGGCGGGGGGGGGCACGAGCAGTACTTC.

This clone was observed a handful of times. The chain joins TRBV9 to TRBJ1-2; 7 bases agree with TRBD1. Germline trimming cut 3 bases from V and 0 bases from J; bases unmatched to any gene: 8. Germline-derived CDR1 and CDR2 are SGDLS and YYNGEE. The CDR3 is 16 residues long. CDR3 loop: CASSAARQGPNYGYTF. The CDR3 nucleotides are TGTGCCAGCAGCGCTGCCCGACAGGGACCTAACTATGGCTACACCTTC. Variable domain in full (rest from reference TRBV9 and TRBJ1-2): DSGVTQTPKHLITATGQRVTLRCSPRSGDLSVYWYQQSLDQGLQFLIQYYNGEERAKGNILERFSAQQFPDLHSELNLSSLELGDSALYFCASSAARQGPNYGYTFGSGTRLTVV.

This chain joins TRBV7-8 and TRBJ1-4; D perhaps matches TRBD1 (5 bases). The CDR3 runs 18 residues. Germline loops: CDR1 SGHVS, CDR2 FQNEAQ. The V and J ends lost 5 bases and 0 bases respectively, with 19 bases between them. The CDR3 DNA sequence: TGTGCCAGCAGCCGACAGCCCTCACAGTTTGCAACTAATGAAAAACTGTTTTTT. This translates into CASSRQPSQFATNEKLFF. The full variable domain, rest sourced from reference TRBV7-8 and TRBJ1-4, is GAGVSQSPRYKVAKRGQDVALRCDPISGHVSLFWYQQALGQGPEFLTYFQNEAQLDKSGLPSDRFFAERPEGSVSTLKIQRTQQEDSAVYLCASSRQPSQFATNEKLFFGSGTQLSVL.

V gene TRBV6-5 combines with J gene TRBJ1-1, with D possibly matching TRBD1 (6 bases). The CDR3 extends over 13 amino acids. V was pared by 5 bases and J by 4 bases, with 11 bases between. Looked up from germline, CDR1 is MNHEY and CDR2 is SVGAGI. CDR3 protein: CASSRTATTEAFF. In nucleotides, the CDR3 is TGTGCCAGCAGTAGGACAGCCACCACTGAAGCTTTCTTT.

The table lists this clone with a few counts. The CDR3 loop reads CASSPSNPGHRTKNIQYF. In DNA, the CDR3 is TGTGCCAGCAGTCCATCGAATCCGGGACACCGGACCAAAAACATTCAGTACTTC. V and J are TRBV28 and TRBJ2-4; tentative D call: TRBD1 (6 bases). The CDR3 extends over 18 amino acids. Germline loops: CDR1 MDHEN, CDR2 SYDVKM. The V end lost 5 bases, the J end lost 2 bases, and 22 bases lay between the germline ends. The complete variable domain, with remaining parts taken from reference TRBV28 and TRBJ2-4, reads DVKVTQSSRYLVKRTGEKVFLECVQDMDHENMFWYRQDPGLGLRLIYFSYDVKMKEKGDIPEGYSVSREKKERFSLILESASTNQTSMYLCASSPSNPGHRTKNIQYFGAGTRLSVL.

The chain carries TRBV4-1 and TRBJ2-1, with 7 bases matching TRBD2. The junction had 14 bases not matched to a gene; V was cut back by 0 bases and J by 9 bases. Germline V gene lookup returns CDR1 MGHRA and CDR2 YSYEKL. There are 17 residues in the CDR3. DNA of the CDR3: TGCGCCAGCAGCCAAGATCTTGGACTAGGACAAATGGGTGAGCAGTTCTTC. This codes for CASSQDLGLGQMGEQFF.